This is a list of T cell receptor beta chains from one sample in a study of cytomegalovirus exposure and HLA in healthy donors. TCRdb's table, derived via immunoSEQ multiplex PCR, lists solely in-frame clones and lacks some. This sample has around 100,000 clones, with under 85% found just once. The sample taken for sequencing was PBMCs. The source of these receptors is a female donor in good health and CMV-seropositive. CDR3s include the opening cysteine and the closing phenylalanine or tryptophan.

V gene: TRBV5-4
J gene: TRBJ1-6
CDR3 protein: CASSNRDRDRSPLHF

V gene: TRBV5-4
J gene: TRBJ2-7
CDR3 protein: CASSPEALGEQYF

V gene: TRBV7-6
J gene: TRBJ1-1
CDR3 protein: CASSLGGERTEAFF

V gene: TRBV7-9
J gene: TRBJ2-4
CDR3 protein: CASSLAGTVNIQYF

V gene: TRBV9
J gene: TRBJ2-2
CDR3 protein: CASSVAKGHPSNTGELFF

V gene: TRBV9
J gene: TRBJ2-1
CDR3 protein: CASSAGLAEYNEQFF

V gene: TRBV5-6
J gene: TRBJ2-2
CDR3 protein: CASSLGLGELFF

V gene: TRBV5-1
J gene: TRBJ2-5
CDR3 protein: CASSLGRTQETQYF

V gene: TRBV5-6
J gene: TRBJ1-5
CDR3 protein: CASSRGTVNQPQHF

V gene: TRBV7-8
J gene: TRBJ1-3
CDR3 protein: CASREPGNTIYF

V gene: TRBV6-5
J gene: TRBJ1-2
CDR3 protein: CASSPDRSYGYTF

V gene: TRBV6-6
J gene: TRBJ2-5
CDR3 protein: CASTAGTGLGETQYF

V gene: TRBV5-6
J gene: TRBJ1-1
CDR3 protein: CASSLGAGTEAFF

V gene: TRBV19
J gene: TRBJ2-3
CDR3 protein: CASSIRTGAGDTQYF

V gene: TRBV19
J gene: TRBJ2-2
CDR3 protein: CASSTISTGAADLLFF

V gene: TRBV5-4
J gene: TRBJ2-2
CDR3 protein: CASSREPSVAGVNTGELFF

V gene: TRBV5-4
J gene: TRBJ2-7
CDR3 protein: CASSFPGTGLYEQYF

V gene: TRBV19
J gene: TRBJ2-1
CDR3 protein: CASGTSEQFF

V gene: TRBV11-2
J gene: TRBJ2-7
CDR3 protein: CASSLDGTSGSLPSYEQYF

V gene: TRBV11-2
J gene: TRBJ2-7
CDR3 protein: CASSLEYMPYEQYF

V gene: TRBV6-5
J gene: TRBJ2-1
CDR3 protein: CASSSRDRDNEQFF

V gene: TRBV6-6
J gene: TRBJ1-1
CDR3 protein: CASSDISDSLEAFF

V gene: TRBV7-3
J gene: TRBJ2-1
CDR3 protein: CASSLELAGVVGEQFF

V gene: TRBV11-2
J gene: TRBJ1-4
CDR3 protein: CASSLSGGEYEKLFF

V gene: TRBV2
J gene: TRBJ1-1
CDR3 protein: CASNVTAGTEAFF

V gene: TRBV4-1
J gene: TRBJ2-3
CDR3 protein: CASSQSPGTGTTITDTQYF

V gene: TRBV6-5
J gene: TRBJ1-5
CDR3 protein: CASRIDRVSNQPQHF

V gene: TRBV19
J gene: TRBJ2-5
CDR3 protein: CASNAGGRETQYF

V gene: TRBV6-5
J gene: TRBJ1-1
CDR3 protein: CASSRTGGRTEAFF

V gene: TRBV5-5
J gene: TRBJ2-3
CDR3 protein: CASSPRVASGSADTQYF

V gene: TRBV19
J gene: TRBJ1-3
CDR3 protein: CASLNQTADSGNTIYF

V gene: TRBV30
J gene: TRBJ1-1
CDR3 protein: CAWSEGQGTEAFF

V gene: TRBV7-9
J gene: TRBJ2-7
CDR3 protein: CASSRDRVWEQYF